The 23 T cell receptor beta chains reported below all come from one sample, sequenced in a study of blood T cell repertoires in COVID-19 (dated by TCRdb to 2020 to 2022). The library was built by means of the immunoSEQ multiplex PCR assay. TCRdb carries this immuneACCESS record with in-frame sequences only. Its versions omit some clonotypes, under half of them owing to an unresolved V gene in the studies checked, with the rest unexplained. Counted in this sample were a few hundred thousand clones; roughly 84% of them appeared once. The top ten clonotypes cover 9.7% of the sample. Sequenced material: peripheral blood. The receptors were gathered from a man between 45 and 60 years old with active or convalescent COVID-19.

The rearrangement links TRBV10-3 to TRBJ1-3; 10 positions agree with TRBD1. Germline CDR1 and CDR2: ENHRY and SYGVKD. J was trimmed by 7 bases and V by 6 bases; bases with no gene match: 9. The CDR3 consists of 15 residues. CDR3 sequence: CAISPGTGAENTIYF. In DNA form, the CDR3 reads TGTGCCATCAGCCCAGGGACAGGGGCCGAGAACACCATATATTTT.

This clone was recorded once. This chain joins TRBV5-6 and TRBJ2-5; tentatively, D is TRBD2 (6 bases). Trimming took 0 bases from V and 2 from J, leaving 11 bases between them. The CDR3 has 15 amino acids. Germline CDR1 and CDR2: SGHDT and YYEEEE. The CDR3 loop reads CASSLGRAGQETQYF. In DNA, the CDR3 is TGTGCCAGCAGCTTGGGGCGGGCGGGGCAAGAGACCCAGTACTTC.

The chain uses TRBV24-1 and TRBJ1-2; D may be TRBD1 (6 bases). The CDR3 totals 16 residues. The V and J ends lost 3 bases and 5 bases respectively, with 18 bases between them. Germline CDR1 is KGHDR and CDR2 is SFDVKD. The CDR3 bases are TGTGCCACCAGTGATCCCTTACAGGGCGAGGATTATGGCTACACCTTC. Amino acids: CATSDPLQGEDYGYTF.

The rearrangement uses TRBV19 and TRBJ2-4, with a tentative D call TRBD2 (5 bases). V dropped 1 base and J dropped 3 bases, with 13 bases sitting between them. This CDR3 comprises 16 residues. Germline CDR1 is LNHDA and CDR2 is SQIVND (reference sequence). CDR3 loop: CASSIVGVVYKNIQYF. The CDR3 nucleotides are TGTGCCAGTAGTATAGTCGGGGTGGTCTACAAAAACATTCAGTACTTC. Drawing the rest from reference TRBV19 and TRBJ2-4, the complete variable domain is DGGITQSPKYLFRKEGQNVTLSCEQNLNHDAMYWYRQDPGQGLRLIYYSQIVNDFQKGDIAEGYSVSREKKESFPLTVTSAQKNPTAFYLCASSIVGVVYKNIQYFGAGTRLSVL.

The rearrangement uses TRBV6-2 or TRBV6-3 and TRBJ1-4, with TRBD1 identical over 7 bases. V gave up 4 bases and J gave up 4 bases; unmatched junction bases: 15. This CDR3 has 18 amino acids. Germline V gene sequence: CDR1 MNHEY, CDR2 SVGEGT. The CDR3 reads CASSLSGKRGPNNEKLFF. The CDR3 nucleotides read TGTGCCAGCAGTTTATCCGGGAAAAGGGGGCCGAATAATGAAAAACTGTTTTTT.

This chain joins TRBV2 and TRBJ2-7; TRBD1 matches at 9 bases. V dropped 8 bases and J dropped 4; count of bases not matched to a gene: 9. The germline CDR1 and CDR2 sequences are SNHLY and FYNNEI. The CDR3 loop spans 14 amino acids. The CDR3 here is CASGTGQGGYEQYV. In DNA, the CDR3 is TGTGCCAGCGGAACGGGACAGGGAGGATACGAGCAGTACGTC.

The gene calls are TRBV28 and TRBJ2-5, with 7 bases fitting TRBD1. The CDR3 runs to 16 residues. The V gene's germline CDR1 is MDHEN and CDR2 SYDVKM. With 6 bases clipped from V and 4 bases from J, the junction kept 14 bases outside the gene matches. The CDR3 spells CASSHLLQGISETQYF. CDR3 nucleotides: TGTGCCAGCAGCCACCTATTACAGGGGATTTCAGAGACCCAGTACTTC.

The chain is built from TRBV5-5 and TRBJ2-7, with D possibly being TRBD2 (6 bases). CDR3 length equals 14 residues. CDR1 and CDR2 (germline): SGHKS, YYEKEE (reference sequence). Trimming left V 4 bases short and J 2 bases short, with 13 bases between. CDR3 region: CASSPFGGTYEQYF. The DNA for the CDR3 is TGTGCCAGCAGCCCCTTTGGCGGGACCTACGAGCAGTACTTC. Full variable domain (remainder filled in from reference TRBV5-5 and TRBJ2-7): DAGVTQSPTHLIKTRGQQVTLRCSPISGHKSVSWYQQVLGQGPQFIFQYYEKEERGRGNFPDRFSARQFPNYSSELNVNALLLGDSALYLCASSPFGGTYEQYFGPGTRLTVT.

This clone appeared a few times. The CDR3 region has the DNA TGTGCCAGCTCACCAATAGACCCCAACCTCGGGGACGAGCAGTACTTC. Protein: CASSPIDPNLGDEQYF. J is TRBJ2-7 and V is TRBV18, with a possible D match to TRBD2 (5 bases). Trimming removed 2 bases from V and 5 bases from J, with 19 bases in between. Germline V gene lookup returns CDR1 KGHSH and CDR2 LQKENI. CDR3 length equals 16 residues.

The chain is built from TRBV5-1 and TRBJ2-3; 9 bases fit TRBD1. Looked up from germline, CDR1 is SGHRS and CDR2 is YFSETQ. J lost 3 bases, V lost 1 base, and 9 bases had no gene match. The CDR3 has 17 amino acids. The chain's CDR3 is CASSLWVRQGGTDTQYF. CDR3 in DNA: TGCGCCAGCAGCTTGTGGGTTCGACAGGGGGGGACAGATACGCAGTATTTT.

The chain links TRBV28 to TRBJ2-7; D remains unclear. The CDR3 is 13 amino acids. Germline V CDR1 and CDR2: MDHEN, SYDVKM. The V and J ends lost 3 bases and 1 base respectively, with 7 bases between them. CDR3 bases: TGTGCCAGCAGTTTTGCCAGATCCTACGAGCAGTACGTC. This sequence encodes CASSFARSYEQYV.

The chain uses TRBV7-6 and TRBJ2-5, with 13 bases fitting TRBD2. The V gene's germline CDR1 is SGHVS and CDR2 FNYEAQ. V was pared by 5 bases and J by 10 bases, with 13 bases of the junction left unmatched. The CDR3 spans 16 residues. In DNA form, the CDR3 reads TGTGCCAGCAGCCCAGGGACTAGCGGGGCTCGACGGGACCAGTACTTC. It translates to CASSPGTSGARRDQYF.

The chain employs TRBV28 and TRBJ2-4; 15 positions match TRBD2. CDR1 is MDHEN, CDR2 SYDVKM, per germline. With V trimmed by 6 bases and J by 0 bases, 6 bases remained unmatched. CDR3 size: 18 residues. Written as DNA, the CDR3 is TGTGCCAGCAGCCGAGGACTAGCGGGGGGGCTAGCCAAAAACATTCAGTACTTC. Translation gives CASSRGLAGGLAKNIQYF.

This clone was recorded only once. The genes are TRBV5-1 and TRBJ2-1, with TRBD2 matching over 10 bases. V lost 5 bases to trimming and J lost 2 bases; unmatched junction nucleotides: 4. The CDR3 length is 15 residues. Germline values: CDR1 SGHRS, CDR2 YFSETQ. Written as DNA, the CDR3 is TGCGCCAGCAGTTTAGCGGGAGGCGCCTACAATGAGCAGTTCTTC. It codes for CASSLAGGAYNEQFF.

The chain carries TRBV9 and TRBJ1-3; the D gene is possibly TRBD1 (6 bases). The germline V gene encodes CDR1 SGDLS and CDR2 YYNGEE. Deletions cut 3 bases from V and 4 bases from J, with 14 bases between. The CDR3 has 15 residues. The chain's CDR3 is CASSGDIFSGNTIYF. Written as DNA, the CDR3 is TGTGCCAGCAGCGGGGACATTTTTTCCGGAAACACCATATATTTT.

V and J are TRBV5-1 and TRBJ2-1; possible D gene TRBD1, 6 bases. The CDR3 sequence is 14 residues long. V was pared by 4 bases and J by 4 bases, with 12 bases between. CDR1 and CDR2 (germline): SGHRS, YFSETQ. The CDR3 protein is CASSTDRQYNEQFF. The CDR3 DNA reads as TGCGCCAGCAGCACGGACAGACAATACAATGAGCAGTTCTTC.

CDR3 DNA: TGTGCCAGCAGGGCCCCGGGACTAGCGGGCACAGATACGCAGTATTTT. It translates to CASRAPGLAGTDTQYF. The rearrangement links TRBV28 to TRBJ2-3; 11 nucleotides agree with TRBD2. V shed 6 bases, J shed 1 base, and the junction held 6 bases outside the gene matches. Germline V gene lookup returns CDR1 MDHEN and CDR2 SYDVKM. This CDR3 contains 16 residues.

CDR3 residues: CATSRGGQGSRPQHF. Here the CDR3 DNA reads TGTGCCACCAGCAGAGGGGGACAGGGTTCTCGGCCCCAGCATTTT. The chain combines TRBV15 with TRBJ1-5; 9 bases are a match to TRBD1. The junction had 7 bases not matched to a gene; V was cut back by 1 base and J by 9 bases. The CDR3 has 15 residues. Germline values: CDR1 LNHNV, CDR2 YYDKDF (reference sequence).

This sequence joins TRBV18 and TRBJ2-5; D is possibly TRBD2 (7 bases). Trimming shortened V by 2 bases and J by 5 bases, and 15 bases separated the two germline ends. The CDR3 spans 15 residues. Germline CDR1 is KGHSH and CDR2 is LQKENI. CDR3: CASSPVGGQRETQYF. The CDR3 nucleotides read TGTGCCAGCTCACCAGTCGGGGGGCAGAGGGAGACCCAGTACTTC.

This chain links TRBV12-5 with TRBJ2-2, with 7 positions matching TRBD1. Germline V gives CDR1 LGHNT, CDR2 FRNRAP. There are 13 residues in the CDR3. J gave up 4 bases and V 7 bases, and 3 bases lay outside the gene matches. The CDR3 sequence: CASVSGGTGELFF. CDR3 nucleotides: TGTGCTAGTGTCTCAGGGGGCACCGGGGAGCTGTTTTTT.

This clone was detected only a few times. The V call is TRBV7-8, the J call TRBJ1-3; weak D call: TRBD1 (6 bases). This CDR3 is 15 amino acids long. Germline values: CDR1 SGHVS, CDR2 FQNEAQ. V gave up 5 bases and J gave up 0 bases, with 11 bases separating them. Written as DNA, the CDR3 is TGTGCCAGCAGCCCCCGGGACAACTCTGGAAACACCATATATTTT. This codes for CASSPRDNSGNTIYF.

The V and J genes are TRBV18 and TRBJ2-1; a weak D match, TRBD2 (6 bases). The germline V gene has CDR1 KGHSH and CDR2 LQKENI. This CDR3 region has 16 residues. The V end was cut by 3 bases, the J end by 4 bases, with 16 bases between. The CDR3 protein is CASSPSLATGYNEQFF. The DNA for the CDR3 is TGTGCCAGCTCACCTAGTCTAGCGACGGGGTACAATGAGCAGTTCTTC. The whole variable domain, remainder taken from reference TRBV18 and TRBJ2-1, is NAGVMQNPRHLVRRRGQEARLRCSPMKGHSHVYWYRQLPEEGLKFMVYLQKENIIDESGMPKERFSAEFPKEGPSILRIQQVVRGDSAAYFCASSPSLATGYNEQFFGPGTRLTVL.

A few counts support this clone. This chain links TRBV5-4 with TRBJ2-1; D unclear. Germline lookup yields CDR1 SGHNT and CDR2 YYREEE (reference sequence). Trimming pared 4 bases from V and 2 bases from J, leaving 4 bases between. The CDR3 totals 12 residues. Here the CDR3 reads CASSATYNEQFF. DNA of the CDR3: TGTGCCAGCAGCGCTACCTACAATGAGCAGTTCTTC.